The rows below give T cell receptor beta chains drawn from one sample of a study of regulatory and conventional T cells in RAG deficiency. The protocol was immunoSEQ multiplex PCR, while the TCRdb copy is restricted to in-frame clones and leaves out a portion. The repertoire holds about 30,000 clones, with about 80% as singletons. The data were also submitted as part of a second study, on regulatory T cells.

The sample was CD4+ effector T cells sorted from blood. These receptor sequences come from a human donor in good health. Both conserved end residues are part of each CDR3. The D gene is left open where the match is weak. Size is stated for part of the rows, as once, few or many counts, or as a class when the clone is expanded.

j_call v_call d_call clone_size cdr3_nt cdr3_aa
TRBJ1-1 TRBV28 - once TGTGCCAGCACCCTTTTAATGGGTGAAGCTTTCTTT CASTLLMGEAFF
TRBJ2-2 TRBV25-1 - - TGTGCCAGCAAATTGTCCGGGGAGCTGTTTTTT CASKLSGELFF
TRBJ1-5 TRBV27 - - TGTGCCAGCAGTTTACGGTGGGGATATCAGCCCCAGCATTTT CASSLRWGYQPQHF
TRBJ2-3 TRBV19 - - TGTGCCAGTAGTATTGGTGTTCTCGCAGATACGCAGTATTTT CASSIGVLADTQYF
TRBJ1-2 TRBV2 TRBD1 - TGTGCCAGCAGTCTAATCCTGGGACAGTTAGGCTACACCTTC CASSLILGQLGYTF
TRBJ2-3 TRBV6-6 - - TGTGCCAGCACCCCCGGTGATAGCGTAACAGATACGCAGTATTTT CASTPGDSVTDTQYF
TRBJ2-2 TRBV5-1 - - TGCGCCAGCAGCTCTCGTGAGGGAACGAACACCGGGGAGCTGTTTTTT CASSSREGTNTGELFF
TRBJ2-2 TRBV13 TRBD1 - TGTGCCAGCAGCTTTGGGACAGGGTCGAACACCGGGGAGCTGTTTTTT CASSFGTGSNTGELFF
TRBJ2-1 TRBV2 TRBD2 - TGTGCCAGCAGTGACCCCCTAGCGGGCTTGTACAATGAGCAGTTCTTC CASSDPLAGLYNEQFF
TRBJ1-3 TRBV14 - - TGTGCCAGCAGCCAAGATAGAGGCGGAAACACCATATATTTT CASSQDRGGNTIYF
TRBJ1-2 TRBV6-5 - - TGTGCCAGCTCCCGGTTAGCTAACTATGGCTACACCTTC CASSRLANYGYTF
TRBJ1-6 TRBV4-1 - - TGCGCCAGCAGCCAAGGAGGACAGTCGGTCGGCTCACCCCTCCACTTT CASSQGGQSVGSPLHF
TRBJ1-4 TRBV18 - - TGTGCCAGCTCACCGCAGGGGTTAGATAATGAAAAACTGTTTTTT CASSPQGLDNEKLFF
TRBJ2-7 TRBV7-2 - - TGTGCCAGCAGCTCCCCACAGGGAAAGAGGACCTACGAGCAGTACTTC CASSSPQGKRTYEQYF
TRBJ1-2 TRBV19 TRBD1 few TGTGCCAGTAGCCACATGACAGGGGGCATCTATGGCTACACCTTC CASSHMTGGIYGYTF
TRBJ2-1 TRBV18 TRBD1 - TGTGCCAGCTCAGGACAGGGTAGAATCGATGAGCAGTTCTTC CASSGQGRIDEQFF
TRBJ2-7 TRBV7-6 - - TGTGCCAGCAGCTTAGGGGATATCTACGAGCAGTACTTC CASSLGDIYEQYF
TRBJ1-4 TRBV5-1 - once TGCGCCAGCAGCTTGGAGCCGGGGTCTAATGAAAAACTGTTTTTT CASSLEPGSNEKLFF
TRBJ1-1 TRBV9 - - TGTGCCAGCAGCGTAACAGTCGTGGGGGGCACTGAAGCTTTCTTT CASSVTVVGGTEAFF
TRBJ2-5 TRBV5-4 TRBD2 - TGTGCCAGCAGCCCTCCCGGAATGTTTAGCGGGGGGGAAGAGACCCAGTACTTC CASSPPGMFSGGEETQYF
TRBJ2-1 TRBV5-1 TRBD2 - TGCGCCAGCAGCTTGGGACTAGCTCTTGGTGAGCAGTTCTTC CASSLGLALGEQFF
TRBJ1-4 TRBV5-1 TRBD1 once TGCGCCAGCAGCCCTGGACAGGTGATTAATGAAAAACTGTTTTTT CASSPGQVINEKLFF